The 26 T cell receptor beta chains below come from one sample, sequenced in a study of yellow fever vaccine responses in identical twins. Each CDR3 protein gets one entry after TCRdb re-called the RT-PCR reads with MiXCR. Of roughly 20,000 distinct CDR3 sequences in the sample, approximately 71% were seen once. The sequences come from T cells from blood (PBMCs), unsorted or a sorted subset (not recorded which), collected before or after yellow fever vaccination (not recorded which). All receptors come from a woman in her late teens or twenties who received the yellow fever vaccine.

The CDR3 DNA reads as TGTGCCAGCAGGGCCCGAGCAGGGGGCAACACTGAAGCTTTCTTT. It yields the protein CASRARAGGNTEAFF. The rearrangement joins TRBV2 to TRBJ1-1; 8 nucleotides align to TRBD1. Germline trimming cut 6 bases from V and 2 bases from J; bases unmatched to any gene: 8. CDR3 length: 15 residues. Germline values: CDR1 SNHLY, CDR2 FYNNEI.

The chain uses TRBV5-1 and TRBJ1-1; no firm D call. Trimming took 4 bases from V and 0 from J, leaving 19 bases between them. The V gene's germline CDR1 is SGHRS and CDR2 YFSETQ. The CDR3 runs 17 residues. Here the CDR3 DNA reads TGCGCCAGCAGCGCTGGCTACAGAACAACTCTGAACACTGAAGCTTTCTTT. It is translated as CASSAGYRTTLNTEAFF.

The CDR3 DNA reads TGTGCCAGCAGTGACCCCTCCTCTGGAAACACCATATATTTT. Its protein is CASSDPSSGNTIYF. The V gene is TRBV2, the J gene TRBJ1-3; D gene uncertain. Germline loops: CDR1 SNHLY, CDR2 FYNNEI. The CDR3 length is 14 residues. The V end was cut by 3 bases, the J end by 0 bases, with 6 bases between.

V usage is TRBV20-1 and J usage is TRBJ1-4, with 8 bases identical to TRBD1. CDR1 is DFQATT and CDR2 is SNEGSKA in the germline V gene (reference sequence). The CDR3 has 12 residues. The V gene end was trimmed by 8 bases and the J gene end by 8 bases; junction bases not matched to a gene: 7. CDR3 in amino acids: CSTTGVAEKLFF. The CDR3 DNA sequence: TGCAGTACGACAGGGGTGGCGGAAAAACTGTTTTTT.

The chain carries TRBV4-1 and TRBJ1-5; maybe TRBD1 (5 bases). Trimming removed 2 bases at V and 3 bases at J, with 14 bases between. This CDR3 comprises 16 residues. CDR1 MGHRA and CDR2 YSYEKL come from the germline V gene. CDR3 sequence (DNA): TGCGCCAGCAGCCAACAGGATCTGGGGCCCAATCAGCCCCAGCATTTT. It codes for CASSQQDLGPNQPQHF.

This clonotype was seen a handful of times. The chain combines TRBV20-1 with TRBJ2-7; TRBD2 matches 7 bases. The ends lost 5 bases at V and 6 bases at J; junction bases unmatched: 13. The CDR3 is made up of 14 amino acids. Germline V gene sequence: CDR1 DFQATT, CDR2 SNEGSKA (reference sequence). This CDR3 reads CSASPRTSFGEQYF. The CDR3 coding sequence is TGCAGTGCTTCCCCAAGGACTAGTTTTGGCGAGCAGTACTTC.

This clonotype was picked up a small number of times. The DNA of the CDR3 is TGCAGCGTGGTGGAGAACTATGGCTACACCTTC. Protein sequence: CSVVENYGYTF. J is TRBJ1-2 and V is TRBV29-1; unclear D gene. The CDR3 runs 11 residues. Trimming left V 6 bases short and J 2 bases short, with 7 bases between. Germline V gene lookup returns CDR1 SQVTM and CDR2 ANQGSEA.

The chain employs TRBV18 and TRBJ2-7, with D maybe TRBD2 (5 bases). The V gene lost 7 bases and the J gene lost 4 bases, with 17 bases spanning the gap. CDR3 size: 14 residues. Germline CDR1 reads KGHSH; CDR2 reads LQKENI. The CDR3, as DNA: TGTGCCAGCTGTGCGGCGGAGGCTGTTTACGAGCAGTACTTC. Its translation: CASCAAEAVYEQYF.

The chain couples TRBV2 to TRBJ1-1; D not resolved. There are 13 residues in the CDR3. Germline V gives CDR1 SNHLY, CDR2 FYNNEI. Between the trimmed V and J ends, which lost 7 bases and 0 bases, there was a span of 9 bases. This CDR3 reads CASIQTVNTEAFF. CDR3 in DNA: TGTGCCAGCATTCAGACGGTGAACACTGAAGCTTTCTTT.

This clonotype was seen only once. The chain recombines TRBV15 with TRBJ1-6, with TRBD1 matching over 7 bases. The CDR3 has 14 amino acids. Trimming took 3 bases from V and 7 from J; bases not matched to a gene: 3. The germline CDR1 and CDR2 sequences are LNHNV and YYDKDF (reference sequence). The DNA for the CDR3 is TGTGCCACCAGCAGGGGGGACAGCAATTCACCCCTCCACTTT. This encodes CATSRGDSNSPLHF.

This clonotype was detected only once. The chain is built from TRBV7-6 and TRBJ1-5; possibly TRBD1 for D (6 bases). Trimming left V 4 bases short and J 0 bases short, with 10 bases between. CDR1 and CDR2 from the germline V gene are SGHVS and FNYEAQ. The CDR3 loop spans 15 amino acids. The DNA of the CDR3 is TGTGCCAGCAGCTACAGGGTGTATAGCAATCAGCCCCAGCATTTT. Encoded protein: CASSYRVYSNQPQHF.

The chain recombines TRBV15 with TRBJ2-3, with a weak D call TRBD2 (7 bases). This CDR3 has 15 amino acids. V lost 4 bases and J lost 7, with 18 bases in between. In germline, CDR1 is LNHNV, CDR2 YYDKDF (reference sequence). CDR3: CATSKEGGAWNTQYF. DNA for the CDR3: TGTGCCACCAGCAAAGAAGGGGGGGCTTGGAATACGCAGTATTTT.

This chain connects TRBV4-1 to TRBJ2-1; TRBD1 is a possible D gene (5 bases). Trimming removed 4 bases from V and 8 bases from J, with 18 bases in between. CDR1 is MGHRA, CDR2 YSYEKL, per germline. This CDR3 is built from 15 residues. The CDR3 DNA reads TGCGCCAGCAGCCTAGACCCAGGGAAGGGTGATGAGCAGTTCTTC. It yields the protein CASSLDPGKGDEQFF.

The gene calls are TRBV20-1 and TRBJ2-1, with a tentative D call TRBD2 (5 bases). The CDR3 runs to 14 residues. Germline loops: CDR1 DFQATT, CDR2 SNEGSKA (reference sequence). V lost 1 base, J lost 9 bases, and 16 bases lay in between. The CDR3 DNA reads TGCAGTGCTAGAGGAATTAGCGTTAAGGGTGAGCAGTTCTTC. Amino acid sequence: CSARGISVKGEQFF.

The V gene is TRBV2, the J gene TRBJ1-4, with a tentative D call TRBD1 (5 bases). CDR3 length: 16 residues. Trimming pared 6 bases from V and 4 bases from J, leaving 18 bases between. Germline assignment: CDR1 SNHLY and CDR2 FYNNEI. CDR3 DNA: TGTGCCAGCAGAACCGGGACCGAGGCTTATAATGAAAAACTGTTTTTT. Translated: CASRTGTEAYNEKLFF.

This clonotype has more than one count but fewer than ten. The rearrangement links TRBV4-1 to TRBJ2-1; D is undetermined. V lost 2 bases and J lost 5, with 10 bases in between. Germline assignment: CDR1 MGHRA and CDR2 YSYEKL. The CDR3 runs 14 residues. The CDR3 DNA sequence: TGCGCCAGCAGCCAAACTTCTCCGAACAATGAGCAGTTCTTC. Amino acids: CASSQTSPNNEQFF.

The chain couples TRBV9 to TRBJ2-5; D gene uncertain. The CDR3 spans 11 residues. Germline lookup yields CDR1 SGDLS and CDR2 YYNGEE. V was cut by 3 bases and J by 2 bases, with 2 bases left in between. Written as DNA, the CDR3 is TGTGCCAGCAGCGGTCAAGAGACCCAGTACTTC. It is translated as CASSGQETQYF.

CDR3 coding DNA: TGCGCCAGCAGGGACAGCTACACCGGGGAGCTGTTTTTT. Its protein is CASRDSYTGELFF. The gene calls are TRBV10-1 and TRBJ2-2; D is perhaps TRBD1 (6 bases). V was clipped by 6 bases and J by 3 bases, with 8 bases between them. Germline V CDR1 and CDR2: WNHNN, SYGVQD (reference sequence). There are 13 residues in the CDR3.

This clonotype has only one observation. The chain carries TRBV18 and TRBJ2-5, with D possibly TRBD2 on 5 matching bases. Germline V lookup: CDR1 KGHSH, CDR2 LQKENI. V lost 2 bases and J lost 2, with 15 bases in between. The CDR3 runs to 16 residues. CDR3 residues: CASSPTGNPVQETQYF. The DNA for the CDR3 is TGTGCCAGCTCACCAACCGGGAACCCAGTACAAGAGACCCAGTACTTC.

This clonotype was counted a few times. The V and J genes are TRBV19 and TRBJ2-2; 12 nucleotides agree with TRBD1. J was trimmed by 6 bases and V by 6 bases; bases with no gene match: 2. Germline assignment: CDR1 LNHDA and CDR2 SQIVND (reference sequence). The CDR3 has 14 amino acids. CDR3 nucleotide sequence: TGTGCCAGTAGCCGGGACAGGGGGCCCGGGGAGCTGTTTTTT. As protein: CASSRDRGPGELFF. Filled out from reference TRBV19 and TRBJ2-2, the complete variable domain reads DGGITQSPKYLFRKEGQNVTLSCEQNLNHDAMYWYRQDPGQGLRLIYYSQIVNDFQKGDIAEGYSVSREKKESFPLTVTSAQKNPTAFYLCASSRDRGPGELFFGEGSRLTVL.

V and J are TRBV11-3 and TRBJ2-1; a possible D gene is TRBD1 (6 bases). CDR1 and CDR2 from the germline V gene are SGHNT and YENEEA. Trimming cost V 5 bases and J 4 bases, with 12 bases left between them. This CDR3 comprises 14 residues. DNA of the CDR3: TGTGCCAGCAGCCTGCTAGGGGGATACAATGAGCAGTTCTTC. Its translation is CASSLLGGYNEQFF.

This chain links TRBV3-1 with TRBJ2-7; no definite D call. V lost 2 bases, J lost 2 bases, and 10 bases lay in between. Germline CDR1 reads LGHDT; CDR2 reads YNNKEL (reference sequence). The length of the CDR3 is 14 residues. The CDR3: CASSQPPETYEQYF. CDR3 coding DNA: TGTGCCAGCAGCCAACCCCCAGAGACCTACGAGCAGTACTTC.

V usage is TRBV4-3 and J usage is TRBJ2-5, with TRBD2 matching 8 bases. J lost 5 bases, V lost 0 bases, and 8 bases had no gene match. Per the germline V gene, CDR1 is LGHNA and CDR2 is YSLEER. This CDR3 is built from 16 residues. In nucleotides, the CDR3 is TGCGCCAGCAGCCAAGAATCTGCGGGGGGTTCTGAGACCCAGTACTTC. This sequence encodes CASSQESAGGSETQYF.

The CDR3 DNA reads as TGTGCCAGCAGTGAACCTGGCTCCTACGAGCAGTACTTC. This translates into CASSEPGSYEQYF. The rearrangement links TRBV2 to TRBJ2-7; D is ambiguous. Germline values: CDR1 SNHLY, CDR2 FYNNEI. The ends were cut back, 2 bases at V and 0 bases at J, with 5 bases in the middle. The CDR3 runs 13 residues. Based on the CDR3 plus reference TRBV2 and TRBJ2-7, the full variable domain is EPEVTQTPSHQVTQMGQEVILRCVPISNHLYFYWYRQILGQKVEFLVSFYNNEISEKSEIFDDQFSVERPDGSNFTLKIRSTKLEDSAMYFCASSEPGSYEQYFGPGTRLTVT.

The J gene is TRBJ1-6, the V gene TRBV2; D ambiguous. V was clipped by 10 bases and J by 5 bases, with 18 bases between them. Germline values: CDR1 SNHLY, CDR2 FYNNEI. CDR3 length: 15 residues. The CDR3 here is CATAGRQSHNSPLHF. For the CDR3, the DNA is TGTGCCACCGCCGGCAGGCAGTCCCATAATTCACCCCTCCACTTT.

This chain joins TRBV27 and TRBJ2-1, with 13 positions matching TRBD2. The junction had 3 bases not matched to a gene; V was cut back by 1 base and J by 6 bases. Germline lookup yields CDR1 MNHEY and CDR2 SMNVEV (reference sequence). The length of the CDR3 is 16 residues. CDR3 residues: CASSLYGTSGTNEQFF. DNA for the CDR3: TGTGCCAGCAGTTTATATGGGACTAGCGGGACCAATGAGCAGTTCTTC.